These T cell receptor beta chains were read from a single sample in a study of cytotoxic CD8 clonotypes in ibrutinib-treated CLL. Repertoires were generated with immunoSEQ multiplex PCR, while TCRdb's copy carries only in-frame clones and drops some. The sample holds roughly 220,000 clones, 79% seen once. This material consisted of PBMCs, taken after 12 months of ibrutinib treatment. The receptors derive from a human donor with chronic lymphocytic leukemia. Both conserved end residues are part of each CDR3. D genes are given only for firm matches. Expanded clones are given a class, and other clones once, few, many or no size at all.

size,V,J,D,CDR3,DNA
-,TRBV7-2,TRBJ1-2,-,CASSLEARGEGYGYTF,TGTGCCAGCAGCCTCGAGGCAAGGGGCGAAGGCTATGGCTACACCTTC
-,TRBV4-1,TRBJ2-3,-,CASSQPRWAGGTDTQYF,TGCGCCAGCAGCCAGCCCCGGTGGGCGGGTGGCACAGATACGCAGTATTTT
-,TRBV2,TRBJ2-7,TRBD1,CASSPLRGLYEQYF,TGTGCCAGCAGCCCACTCAGGGGGCTCTACGAGCAGTACTTC
-,TRBV30,TRBJ1-2,-,CAWSLGGANYGYTF,TGTGCCTGGAGTTTGGGGGGAGCTAACTATGGCTACACCTTC
-,TRBV12-5,TRBJ2-7,TRBD1,CASGLETGSEQYF,TGTGCTAGTGGTTTGGAGACAGGGTCCGAGCAGTACTTC
-,TRBV27,TRBJ2-1,-,CASTPGAEPYNEQFF,TGTGCCAGCACCCCTGGAGCGGAACCCTACAATGAGCAGTTCTTC
-,TRBV5-1,TRBJ2-3,TRBD2,CASSLSGRIGDTQYF,TGCGCCAGCAGCTTAAGCGGGAGAATAGGTGATACGCAGTATTTT
-,TRBV4-1,TRBJ2-3,-,CASSQAGAGHTDTQYF,TGCGCCAGCAGCCAAGCCGGCGCGGGCCACACAGATACGCAGTATTTT
-,TRBV5-1,TRBJ2-7,-,CASRTEAHYEQYF,TGCGCCAGTCGCACGGAGGCGCACTACGAGCAGTACTTC
-,TRBV9,TRBJ1-2,TRBD1,CASSVEQGAFNYGYTF,TGTGCCAGCAGCGTAGAACAGGGGGCGTTTAACTATGGCTACACCTTC
-,TRBV6-1,TRBJ1-5,-,CASSGAYNNQPQHF,TGTGCCAGCAGTGGAGCGTACAACAATCAGCCCCAGCATTTT
-,TRBV2,TRBJ1-1,-,CAGRPGIKEMNTEAFF,TGTGCCGGACGTCCCGGGATAAAGGAAATGAACACTGAAGCTTTCTTT
-,TRBV9,TRBJ2-1,TRBD2,CASSVLGLADYNEQFF,TGTGCCAGCAGCGTACTGGGACTAGCGGACTACAATGAGCAGTTCTTC
-,TRBV27,TRBJ2-5,TRBD1,CASSPQDRLWEETQYF,TGTGCCAGCAGCCCCCAGGACAGGTTGTGGGAAGAGACCCAGTACTTC
-,TRBV11-2,TRBJ2-2,-,CASSLFQGNTGELFF,TGTGCCAGCAGCTTATTTCAGGGGAACACCGGGGAGCTGTTTTTT
once,TRBV27,TRBJ2-3,-,CASGTHPATQYF,TGTGCCAGCGGTACACATCCGGCTACGCAGTATTTT
-,TRBV4-1,TRBJ2-1,-,CASTNPGLAFDSYNEQFF,TGCGCCAGCACTAACCCCGGGCTAGCGTTTGACTCCTACAATGAGCAGTTCTTC
few,TRBV18,TRBJ1-2,TRBD1,CASSLTRTGESHGYTF,TGTGCCAGCTCACTAACCCGGACAGGCGAATCTCATGGCTACACCTTC
-,TRBV29-1,TRBJ2-2,-,CSAWNRAAGELFF,TGCAGCGCTTGGAACCGAGCAGCCGGGGAGCTGTTTTTT
-,TRBV5-1,TRBJ2-1,TRBD2,CATTGLAGRNEQFF,TGCGCCACGACAGGACTAGCGGGGCGAAATGAGCAGTTCTTC
once,TRBV28,TRBJ1-4,TRBD1,CASSSPQGASEKLFF,TGTGCCAGCAGTTCCCCACAGGGGGCTAGTGAAAAACTGTTTTTT
once,TRBV6-4,TRBJ2-3,-,CASKSSGTDTQYF,TGTGCCAGCAAGAGTAGCGGCACAGATACGCAGTATTTT
few,TRBV27,TRBJ2-5,-,CASSFGVDLRVQYF,TGTGCCAGCAGTTTCGGTGTCGACCTTCGGGTCCAGTACTTC
-,TRBV11-3,TRBJ2-3,TRBD2,CASSSSAGAGDTQYF,TGTGCCAGCAGCTCGTCAGCGGGGGCGGGGGATACGCAGTATTTT
few,TRBV7-9,TRBJ1-6,-,CASSQTGRLLIQSLHF,TGTGCCAGCAGCCAAACGGGACGGTTATTAATTCAATCCCTCCACTTT
-,TRBV10-2,TRBJ1-1,TRBD1,CASSTQGDTEAFF,TGCGCCAGCAGTACCCAGGGGGACACTGAAGCTTTCTTT
-,TRBV5-4,TRBJ2-7,TRBD2,CASSYSGTSYEQYF,TGTGCCAGCAGCTATAGCGGGACCTCCTACGAGCAGTACTTC
-,TRBV18,TRBJ2-1,TRBD2,CASSPPGLAGPYNEQFF,TGTGCCAGCTCACCACCGGGACTAGCGGGGCCATACAATGAGCAGTTCTTC
-,TRBV6-5,TRBJ2-2,-,CASSYEGMGTGELFF,TGTGCCAGCAGTTACGAGGGCATGGGTACCGGGGAGCTGTTTTTT
-,TRBV28,TRBJ2-5,-,CASSSVGETQYF,TGTGCCAGCAGTTCCGTCGGCGAGACCCAGTACTTC
-,TRBV6-5,TRBJ2-5,-,CASSEGRFQETQYF,TGTGCCAGCAGCGAGGGACGGTTCCAAGAGACCCAGTACTTC
-,TRBV7-9,TRBJ2-7,-,CAYLVKNEQYF,TGTGCCTATCTCGTAAAGAACGAGCAGTACTTC
-,TRBV28,TRBJ2-7,-,CASSHAHTRYF,TGTGCCAGCAGTCACGCCCACACCCGGTACTTC
-,TRBV11-2,TRBJ1-4,TRBD1,CASSSTGTGLREKLFF,TGTGCCAGCAGCTCGACCGGGACAGGGTTACGGGAAAAACTGTTTTTT
-,TRBV5-1,TRBJ2-7,TRBD2,CASSFGRAGEQYF,TGCGCCAGCAGCTTTGGGAGGGCGGGGGAGCAGTACTTC
-,TRBV28,TRBJ1-5,-,CASTSRGTVNQPQHF,TGTGCCAGCACCTCGAGGGGGACGGTTAATCAGCCCCAGCATTTT
-,TRBV5-1,TRBJ2-3,-,CASSPRTTDTQYF,TGCGCCAGCAGCCCCAGGACAACAGATACGCAGTATTTT
-,TRBV10-2,TRBJ1-1,-,CAIQPSLHLQSDSEAFF,TGTGCCATCCAACCCAGCTTACACCTACAGAGTGACAGCGAAGCTTTCTTT
-,TRBV5-4,TRBJ2-1,-,CASSPQGTYNEQFF,TGTGCCAGCAGCCCTCAGGGGACCTACAATGAGCAGTTCTTC
-,TRBV28,TRBJ2-3,-,CASSFFPSAGTDTQYF,TGTGCCAGCAGTTTTTTCCCCAGCGCTGGCACAGATACGCAGTATTTT
-,TRBV5-1,TRBJ2-6,-,CASSFRPQGEVSGANVLTF,TGCGCCAGCAGCTTTCGACCGCAGGGCGAGGTCTCTGGGGCCAACGTCCTGACTTTC
once,TRBV13,TRBJ1-1,-,CASSFGGDIEAFF,TGTGCCAGCAGCTTTGGAGGGGATATTGAAGCTTTCTTT
few,TRBV5-1,TRBJ1-1,-,CASSLSRVDTEAFF,TGCGCCAGCAGCTTAAGCAGGGTGGACACTGAAGCTTTCTTT
-,TRBV4-1,TRBJ1-2,-,CASSQEQERNYGYTF,TGCGCCAGCAGCCAAGAGCAGGAACGTAACTATGGCTACACCTTC
-,TRBV28,TRBJ2-3,TRBD2,CASGTSGRRGQYF,TGTGCCAGCGGTACTAGCGGGAGAAGGGGGCAGTATTTT
-,TRBV18,TRBJ2-5,-,CASSPGDGQGNREAQYF,TGTGCCAGCTCACCAGGGGATGGACAAGGAAACCGAGAGGCCCAGTACTTC
-,TRBV25-1,TRBJ1-5,-,CASSEGTHSNQPQHF,TGTGCCAGCAGTGAAGGGACCCATAGCAATCAGCCCCAGCATTTT
few,TRBV4-1,TRBJ2-7,-,CASSQDRGAYEQYF,TGCGCCAGCAGCCAAGATCGGGGTGCCTACGAGCAGTACTTC
-,TRBV6-5,TRBJ1-2,TRBD1,CASSYLTGFYGYTF,TGTGCCAGCAGTTATTTGACAGGGTTTTATGGCTACACCTTC
-,TRBV5-1,TRBJ2-3,-,CASSLVGSASSTDTQYF,TGCGCCAGCAGCTTGGTTGGCAGTGCCTCTAGCACAGATACGCAGTATTTT
-,TRBV19,TRBJ1-2,-,CASSILGTVGMGGYTF,TGTGCCAGTAGTATCCTCGGCACAGTCGGGATGGGTGGCTACACCTTC
-,TRBV5-4,TRBJ1-2,TRBD1,CASSFSGQAYYGYTF,TGTGCCAGCAGCTTTTCGGGACAGGCTTACTATGGCTACACCTTC
-,TRBV5-1,TRBJ1-1,-,CASSPAPGDTEAFF,TGCGCCAGCAGCCCTGCCCCAGGGGACACTGAAGCTTTCTTT
-,TRBV5-1,TRBJ2-7,TRBD2,CASSPTPGGTYEQYF,TGCGCCAGCAGCCCCACCCCCGGGGGGACCTACGAGCAGTACTTC
-,TRBV6-5,TRBJ1-6,-,CASSYRSRGGSPLHF,TGTGCCAGCAGTTACCGGTCCAGGGGTGGATCACCCCTCCACTTT
-,TRBV7-2,TRBJ2-7,-,CASSFRGRNEQYF,TGTGCCAGCAGCTTCAGGGGGAGGAACGAGCAGTACTTC